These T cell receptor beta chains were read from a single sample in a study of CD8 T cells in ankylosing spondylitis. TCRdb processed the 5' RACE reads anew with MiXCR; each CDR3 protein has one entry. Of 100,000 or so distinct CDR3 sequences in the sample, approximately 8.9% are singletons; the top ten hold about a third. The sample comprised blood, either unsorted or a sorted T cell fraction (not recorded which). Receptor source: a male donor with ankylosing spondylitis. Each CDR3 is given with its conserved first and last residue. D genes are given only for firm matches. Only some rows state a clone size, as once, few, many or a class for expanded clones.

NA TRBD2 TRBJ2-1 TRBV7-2 CASSYPGLGVNEQFF TGTGCCAGCAGCTATCCGGGACTAGGAGTTAATGAGCAGTTCTTC
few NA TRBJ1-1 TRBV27 CASSDPGNTEAFF TGTGCCAGCAGTGACCCGGGGAACACTGAAGCTTTCTTT
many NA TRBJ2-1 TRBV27 CASSLKGNEQFF TGTGCCAGCAGCCTAAAGGGAAATGAGCAGTTCTTC
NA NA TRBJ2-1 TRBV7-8 CASSLVGHGVSEQFF TGTGCCAGCAGCTTAGTGGGCCATGGGGTCTCGGAGCAGTTCTTC
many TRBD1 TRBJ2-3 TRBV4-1 CASSQVQGAGDTQYF TGCGCCAGCAGCCAAGTACAGGGGGCGGGAGATACGCAGTATTTT
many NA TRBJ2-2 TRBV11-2 CASSLVSGYTGELFF TGTGCCAGCAGCTTAGTGTCAGGGTACACCGGGGAGCTGTTTTTT
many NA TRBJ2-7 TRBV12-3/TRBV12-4 CASSRNLLRGQYF TGTGCCAGCAGTCGAAATCTCCTACGAGGGCAGTACTTC
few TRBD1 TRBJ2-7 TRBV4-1 CASSPRDRGSYEQYF TGCGCCAGCAGCCCTAGGGACAGGGGATCGTACGAGCAGTACTTC
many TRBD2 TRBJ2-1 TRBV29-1 CSVALPGLANEQFF TGCAGCGTCGCACTTCCGGGACTAGCCAATGAGCAGTTCTTC
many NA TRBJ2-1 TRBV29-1 CTGGQGPGEQFF TGCACGGGAGGACAGGGTCCGGGTGAGCAGTTCTTC
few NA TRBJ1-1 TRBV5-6 CASSQLGYANTEAFF TGTGCCAGCAGCCAGCTGGGGTATGCGAACACTGAAGCTTTCTTT
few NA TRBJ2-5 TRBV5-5 CASSLYFQETQYF TGTGCCAGCAGCTTATACTTCCAAGAGACCCAGTACTTC
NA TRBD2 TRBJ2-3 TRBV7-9 CASSFSGLAGGKDTQYF TGTGCCAGCAGCTTTTCGGGACTAGCGGGAGGAAAAGATACGCAGTATTTT
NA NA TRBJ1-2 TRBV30 CAWVGINYGYTF TGTGCCTGGGTCGGGATTAACTATGGCTACACCTTC
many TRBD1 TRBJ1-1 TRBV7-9 CASSPFPGQGGPEAFF TGTGCCAGCAGCCCTTTCCCGGGACAGGGCGGGCCAGAAGCTTTCTTT
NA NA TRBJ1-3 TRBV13 CASTLLSSGNTIYF TGTGCCAGCACGTTACTGAGCTCTGGAAACACCATATATTTT
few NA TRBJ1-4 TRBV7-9 CASSPPEIKNEKLFF TGTGCCAGCAGCCCCCCAGAGATAAAGAATGAAAAACTGTTTTTT
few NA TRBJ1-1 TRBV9 CASSVGAAGRTEAFF TGTGCCAGCAGCGTAGGGGCAGCGGGGCGCACTGAAGCTTTCTTT
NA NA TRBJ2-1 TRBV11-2 CASSLERGPNPAEQFF TGTGCCAGCAGCTTAGAGCGGGGGCCGAATCCGGCTGAGCAGTTCTTC
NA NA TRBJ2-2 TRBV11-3 CASSRGGLGELFF TGTGCCAGCAGCCGAGGTGGCCTCGGGGAGCTGTTTTTT
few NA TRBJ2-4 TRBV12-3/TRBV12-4 CASSFTVGDIQYF TGTGCCAGCAGTTTTACGGTTGGGGACATTCAGTACTTC
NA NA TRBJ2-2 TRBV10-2 CASRGAVDTGELFF TGCGCCAGCCGAGGGGCCGTTGACACCGGGGAGCTGTTTTTT
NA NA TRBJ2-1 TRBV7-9 CASSLNGPRKYNEQFF TGTGCCAGCAGCTTAAATGGGCCTCGCAAGTACAATGAGCAGTTCTTC
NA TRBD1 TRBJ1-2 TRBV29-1 CSVFDRGRVRGYTF TGCAGCGTTTTCGACAGGGGGCGCGTGAGGGGCTACACCTTC
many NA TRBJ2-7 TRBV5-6 CASSPEVGEQYF TGTGCCAGCAGCCCCGAGGTGGGCGAGCAGTACTTC
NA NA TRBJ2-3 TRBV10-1 CASAIGSGADTQYF TGCGCCAGCGCGATCGGGAGTGGGGCAGATACGCAGTATTTT
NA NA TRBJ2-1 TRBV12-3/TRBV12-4 CATAGGEQFF TGTGCCACCGCCGGGGGTGAGCAGTTCTTC
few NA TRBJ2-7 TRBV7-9 CASSLSEVAYEQYF TGTGCCAGCAGCTTATCTGAGGTAGCCTACGAGCAGTACTTC
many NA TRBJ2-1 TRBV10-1 CASSDPPRDEQFF TGCGCCAGCAGTGACCCCCCCAGGGATGAGCAGTTCTTC
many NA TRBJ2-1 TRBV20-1 CSLFRGGGNEQFF TGCAGTTTATTTAGGGGCGGAGGCAATGAGCAGTTCTTC